This TCR beta chain was identified during a study of cytomegalovirus exposure and HLA in healthy donors. Both 60 Vbeta primers and 13 Jbeta primers went into the PCR. Assay: immunoSEQ multiplex PCR; the TCRdb copy retains only in-frame clones and omits some. Among around 120,000 clones, roughly two thirds were seen once, and the ten largest hold 1.6%. The CDR3 length is 15 residues. With 1 base clipped from V and 7 bases from J, the junction kept 5 bases outside the gene matches. Germline CDR1 is SGHAT and CDR2 is FQNNGV. The receptor's source is a man aged 25-45 years in good health and CMV-seropositive. Sequenced: PBMCs. This chain links TRBV11-2 with TRBJ1-2; 11 bases are a match to TRBD1. DNA for the CDR3: TGTGCCAGCAGCTTAGGGACAGGGGGCAGTGGTGGCTACACCTTC. It translates to CASSLGTGGSGGYTF. Complete variable domain (other parts from reference TRBV11-2 and TRBJ1-2): EAGVAQSPRYKIIEKRQSVAFWCNPISGHATLYWYQQILGQGPKLLIQFQNNGVVDDSQLPKDRFSAERLKGVDSTLKIQPAKLEDSAVYLCASSLGTGGSGGYTFGSGTRLTVV.